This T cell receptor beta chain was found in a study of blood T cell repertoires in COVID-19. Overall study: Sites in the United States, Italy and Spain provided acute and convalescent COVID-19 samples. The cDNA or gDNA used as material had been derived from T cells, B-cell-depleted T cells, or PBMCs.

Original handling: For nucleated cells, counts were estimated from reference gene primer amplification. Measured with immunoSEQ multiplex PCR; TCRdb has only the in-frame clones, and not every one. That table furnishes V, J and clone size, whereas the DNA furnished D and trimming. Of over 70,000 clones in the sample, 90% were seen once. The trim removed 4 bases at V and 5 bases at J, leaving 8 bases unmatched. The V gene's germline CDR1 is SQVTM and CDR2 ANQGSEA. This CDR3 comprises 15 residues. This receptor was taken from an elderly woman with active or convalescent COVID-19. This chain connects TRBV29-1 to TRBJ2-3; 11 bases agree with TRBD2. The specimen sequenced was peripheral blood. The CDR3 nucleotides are TGCAGCGTTGGGGGACTAGCGGAGGCGTTAGATACGCAGTATTTT. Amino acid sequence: CSVGGLAEALDTQYF.